The 29 T cell receptor beta chains reported below all come from one sample, sequenced in a study of shared clonotypes between healthy human individuals. Sequencing was performed with immunoSEQ multiplex PCR; in TCRdb, only in-frame clones are kept and a portion is missing. The sample includes roughly 2 million clones, about 95% of them seen just once. Selected positively for CCR7 and CD45RO-negative, naive CD8 cells excluded terminally differentiated effector memory CD45RA+ cells. Sequenced: naive CD8+ T cells sorted from blood. Receptor source: a man in his late teens or twenties in good health.

The chain employs TRBV9 and TRBJ2-7; 9 bases fit TRBD2. Germline V lookup: CDR1 SGDLS, CDR2 YYNGEE. The CDR3 is 15 amino acids. The V gene end was trimmed by 1 base and the J gene end by 1 base; junction bases not matched to a gene: 3. For the CDR3, the DNA is TGTGCCAGCAGCGTAACAGCGGGAGGTTCCTACGAGCAGTACTTC. It specifies CASSVTAGGSYEQYF.

The genes are TRBV28 and TRBJ2-7; 10 bases are shared with TRBD2. In germline, CDR1 is MDHEN, CDR2 SYDVKM. The CDR3 runs to 15 residues. V trimming: 4 bases; J trimming: 5 bases; junction bases outside the gene matches: 8. As DNA, the CDR3 is TGTGCCAGCAGTTCAAGGACTAGCGGCTTCAACGAGCAGTACTTC. Amino acid sequence: CASSSRTSGFNEQYF.

The CDR3 sequence: CASSGRADGELFF. The CDR3 DNA is TGTGCCAGCAGCGGGAGGGCCGACGGGGAGCTGTTTTTT. This chain connects TRBV6-5 to TRBJ2-2, with 8 bases that match TRBD2. The junction had 4 bases not matched to a gene; V was cut back by 6 bases and J by 7 bases. CDR3 length equals 13 residues. The germline gives CDR1 MNHEY, CDR2 SVGAGI.

As to this clone: Other nucleotide sequences from this sample produce the same CDR3. V usage is TRBV27 and J usage is TRBJ1-2; TRBD1 might be the D (5 bases). Germline-derived CDR1 and CDR2 are MNHEY and SMNVEV (reference sequence). CDR3 size: 15 residues. The V end was cut by 0 bases, the J end by 3 bases, with 11 bases between. The CDR3 DNA sequence: TGTGCCAGCAGTTTATCGAGGGGTGGTGACTATGGCTACACCTTC. This encodes CASSLSRGGDYGYTF.

This rearrangement joins TRBV12-5 to TRBJ2-2, with D hard to call. The length of the CDR3 is 14 residues. V lost 6 bases to trimming and J lost 11 bases, with 19 bases between them. From germline, CDR1 is LGHNT and CDR2 FRNRAP. The CDR3 region is CASGLDTLTLELFF. In DNA, the CDR3 is TGTGCTAGTGGGCTTGACACCCTCACCCTCGAGCTGTTTTTT.

The genes are TRBV27 and TRBJ1-2; 7 nucleotides align to TRBD1. CDR1 MNHEY and CDR2 SMNVEV come from the germline V gene (reference sequence). The CDR3 has 15 residues. The J segment lost 8 bases and the V segment lost 6 bases, leaving 15 bases of the junction unmatched. The CDR3 DNA follows: TGTGCCAGCAGCTTAACGGGACAGCCCTTTTGGGGCTACACCTTC. Translated: CASSLTGQPFWGYTF.

V usage is TRBV29-1 and J usage is TRBJ2-3, with 7 bases that match TRBD1. The CDR3 spans 16 residues. Germline CDR1 is SQVTM and CDR2 is ANQGSEA. V lost 5 bases, J lost 0 bases, and 11 bases stayed unmatched. CDR3 nucleotide sequence: TGCAGCGTTATGGGGACAGCAGACTCTAGCACAGATACGCAGTATTTT. Protein sequence: CSVMGTADSSTDTQYF.

The rearrangement uses TRBV7-9 and TRBJ2-1; D perhaps matches TRBD1 (5 bases). This CDR3 spans 13 amino acids. The germline V gene has CDR1 SEHNR and CDR2 FQNEAQ (reference sequence). Trimming pared 5 bases from V and 5 bases from J, leaving 10 bases between. The CDR3 DNA reads TGTGCCAGCAGCGCGACAGAAAACAATGAGCAGTTCTTC. This gives the protein CASSATENNEQFF.

The chain carries TRBV2 and TRBJ1-2; D is possibly TRBD1 (6 bases). Germline loops: CDR1 SNHLY, CDR2 FYNNEI. Deletions cut 8 bases from V and 4 bases from J, with 23 bases between. This CDR3 spans 16 amino acids. Written as DNA, the CDR3 is TGTGCCAGCTTTTTTGACTCCAGGGGTCCCTCCTATGGCTACACCTTC. Translating gives CASFFDSRGPSYGYTF.

Only a few counts were recorded for this clone. Other nucleotide sequences in the sample specify the same CDR3. The V call is TRBV6-5, the J call TRBJ2-7, with 8 bases fitting TRBD1. Per the germline V gene, CDR1 is MNHEY and CDR2 is SVGAGI. CDR3 length equals 14 residues. Unmatched junction bases numbered 5, after V lost 0 bases and J lost 7 bases. CDR3: CASSYSTGVGEQYF. The CDR3 coding sequence is TGTGCCAGCAGTTACTCGACAGGGGTCGGAGAGCAGTACTTC.

This chain links TRBV7-8 with TRBJ2-7, with 13 bases identical to TRBD2. The CDR3 consists of 18 residues. The junction had 6 bases not matched to a gene; V was cut back by 1 base and J by 0 bases. Germline V gene data show CDR1 as SGHVS and CDR2 as FQNEAQ. DNA for the CDR3: TGTGCCAGCAGCTTAGTACTGGGACTAGCGGGGAGCTCCTACGAGCAGTACTTC. Translating gives CASSLVLGLAGSSYEQYF.

This sequence joins TRBV7-9 and TRBJ2-3, with TRBD2 identical over 16 bases. The J segment lost 15 bases and the V segment lost 6 bases, leaving 15 bases of the junction unmatched. CDR3 length: 16 residues. The germline V gene has CDR1 SEHNR and CDR2 FQNEAQ (reference sequence). CDR3 sequence: CASSLTGTSGRDFYYF. CDR3 DNA: TGTGCCAGCAGTCTCACCGGGACTAGCGGGAGGGACTTCTATTATTTT.

The chain is built from TRBV13 and TRBJ2-7, with TRBD1 as a possible D gene (6 bases). In germline, CDR1 is PRHDT, CDR2 FYEKMQ (reference sequence). V was shortened by 4 bases and J by 6 bases, with 13 bases between the two germline ends. CDR3 length equals 13 residues. The CDR3 DNA reads TGTGCCAGCAGCTACCAGGACAGAACCGAGCAGTACTTC. Translating gives CASSYQDRTEQYF.

The chain is built from TRBV27 and TRBJ1-5; D perhaps matches TRBD1 (6 bases). Germline V lookup: CDR1 MNHEY, CDR2 SMNVEV (reference sequence). CDR3 length: 13 amino acids. Trimming cost V 3 bases and J 6 bases, with 9 bases left between them. The CDR3 sequence is CASSFGGPQPQHF. The CDR3 coding sequence is TGTGCCAGCAGTTTTGGGGGGCCTCAGCCCCAGCATTTT.

The rearrangement links TRBV29-1 to TRBJ1-2; D is unclear. In germline, CDR1 is SQVTM, CDR2 ANQGSEA. CDR3 size: 12 residues. Trimming pared 0 bases from V and 7 bases from J, leaving 9 bases between. CDR3 loop: CSVEDVNSGYTF. The CDR3 nucleotides read TGCAGCGTTGAAGATGTGAACAGTGGCTACACCTTC.

Concerning this clone itself: Additional DNA sequences in this sample encode the identical CDR3. The V and J genes are TRBV27 and TRBJ2-7, with a possible D match to TRBD2 (6 bases). The CDR3 extends over 14 amino acids. Germline V gene lookup returns CDR1 MNHEY and CDR2 SMNVEV (reference sequence). V lost 3 bases and J 0 bases, leaving 9 bases between the germline ends. This CDR3 is CASSFYGSSYEQYF. For the CDR3, the DNA is TGTGCCAGCAGTTTTTACGGGAGCTCCTACGAGCAGTACTTC.

This chain joins TRBV7-6 and TRBJ2-5; TRBD1 is a possible D gene (5 bases). CDR1 and CDR2 from the germline V gene are SGHVS and FNYEAQ. This CDR3 spans 16 amino acids. Trimming cost V 3 bases and J 3 bases, with 17 bases left between them. Here the CDR3 reads CASSLPPETDKETQYF. In nucleotides, the CDR3 is TGTGCCAGCAGCTTGCCCCCCGAGACAGACAAAGAGACCCAGTACTTC.

Notes on this clone: Other DNA sequences within the sample encode an identical CDR3. CDR3 in amino acids: CASSYSASSYEQYF. The CDR3 region has the DNA TGTGCCAGCAGTTACTCAGCGTCTTCCTACGAGCAGTACTTC. The chain uses TRBV6-5 and TRBJ2-7; D call uncertain. The CDR3 spans 14 residues. The germline gives CDR1 MNHEY, CDR2 SVGAGI. The V end was cut by 0 bases, the J end by 1 base, with 7 bases between.

This chain connects TRBV5-4 to TRBJ2-7, with a weak D call TRBD1 (6 bases). Germline V gene sequence: CDR1 SGHNT, CDR2 YYREEE (reference sequence). CDR3 length equals 15 residues. Trimming pared 4 bases from V and 4 bases from J, leaving 18 bases between. CDR3 loop: CASSPNRDLRYEQYF. For the CDR3, the DNA is TGTGCCAGCAGCCCTAACAGGGATCTTCGATACGAGCAGTACTTC.

V usage is TRBV11-2 and J usage is TRBJ2-7; 8 nucleotides line up with TRBD1. V gave up 5 bases and J gave up 3 bases; unmatched junction bases: 3. The CDR3 extends over 13 amino acids. Germline V gives CDR1 SGHAT, CDR2 FQNNGV. In nucleotides, the CDR3 is TGTGCCAGCAGCGGACAGGGCTTCTACGAGCAGTACTTC. As protein: CASSGQGFYEQYF. Based on the CDR3 plus reference TRBV11-2 and TRBJ2-7, the full variable domain is EAGVAQSPRYKIIEKRQSVAFWCNPISGHATLYWYQQILGQGPKLLIQFQNNGVVDDSQLPKDRFSAERLKGVDSTLKIQPAKLEDSAVYLCASSGQGFYEQYFGPGTRLTVT.

The V gene is TRBV7-9, the J gene TRBJ1-1; D remains unclear. This CDR3 spans 14 amino acids. V dropped 5 bases and J dropped 0 bases, with 10 bases sitting between them. Germline V gene lookup returns CDR1 SEHNR and CDR2 FQNEAQ (reference sequence). CDR3 coding DNA: TGTGCCAGCAGCGATGGACGGCTGAACACTGAAGCTTTCTTT. Its protein product is CASSDGRLNTEAFF.

The DNA of the CDR3 is TGTGCCAGCAGCCGGGACAGCAATGAGCAGTTCTTC. This encodes CASSRDSNEQFF. The V gene is TRBV13, the J gene TRBJ2-1; TRBD1 aligns across 7 bases. The CDR3 is 12 residues long. Trimming removed 5 bases from V and 6 bases from J; junction bases left unmatched: 1. CDR1 is PRHDT, CDR2 FYEKMQ, per germline (reference sequence).

The gene calls are TRBV4-3 and TRBJ2-3; D might be TRBD2 (5 bases). V gave up 4 bases and J gave up 2 bases, with 13 bases separating them. Germline V gene data show CDR1 as LGHNA and CDR2 as YSLEER. The CDR3 loop spans 15 amino acids. CDR3 protein: CASSPLLGNTDTQYF. Written as DNA, the CDR3 is TGCGCCAGCAGCCCGTTACTAGGGAACACAGATACGCAGTATTTT.

V and J are TRBV7-9 and TRBJ2-7, with D possibly TRBD1 on 5 matching bases. The CDR3 length is 14 residues. Germline CDR1 is SEHNR and CDR2 is FQNEAQ (reference sequence). The germline V and J ends were trimmed by 5 bases and 3 bases, with 14 bases remaining between them. The DNA for the CDR3 is TGTGCCAGCAGCCACGTGGACATTTTCTACGAGCAGTACTTC. This gives the protein CASSHVDIFYEQYF.

The chain has TRBV6-5 and TRBJ2-7; TRBD1 matches at 7 bases. Germline V gene data show CDR1 as MNHEY and CDR2 as SVGAGI. The CDR3 covers 13 residues. With 8 bases clipped from V and 0 bases from J, the junction kept 4 bases outside the gene matches. The CDR3 protein is CASGGQPSYEQYF. In nucleotides, the CDR3 is TGTGCCAGCGGGGGACAGCCCTCCTACGAGCAGTACTTC.

The V call is TRBV5-4, the J call TRBJ2-2; weak D call: TRBD1 (5 bases). The CDR3 runs to 15 residues. V was shortened by 2 bases and J by 8 bases, with 16 bases between the two germline ends. Germline CDR1 SGHNT, CDR2 YYREEE (reference sequence). DNA for the CDR3: TGTGCCAGCAGCTTCCAGTTCCCTTCAGGGGGGGAGCTGTTTTTT. Protein product: CASSFQFPSGGELFF.

This chain joins TRBV13 and TRBJ2-1; weak D call: TRBD1 (6 bases). Trimming cost V 4 bases and J 2 bases, with 9 bases left between them. CDR3 length equals 14 residues. The germline gives CDR1 PRHDT, CDR2 FYEKMQ (reference sequence). CDR3 sequence reads: CASSYRAPYNEQFF. The CDR3 region has the DNA TGTGCCAGCAGCTACAGGGCCCCCTACAATGAGCAGTTCTTC. The entire variable domain, with the rest obtained from reference TRBV13 and TRBJ2-1, is as follows: AAGVIQSPRHLIKEKRETATLKCYPIPRHDTVYWYQQGPGQDPQFLISFYEKMQSDKGSIPDRFSAQQFSDYHSELNMSSLELGDSALYFCASSYRAPYNEQFFGPGTRLTVL.

V is TRBV11-2 and J is TRBJ2-1, with no clear D. The CDR3 has 13 amino acids. Germline V gene data show CDR1 as SGHAT and CDR2 as FQNNGV. The germline V and J ends were trimmed by 5 bases and 8 bases, with 13 bases remaining between them. DNA for the CDR3: TGTGCCAGCAGCCTCAGGCGTATGGATGAGCAGTTCTTC. Its translation is CASSLRRMDEQFF.

This clone was seen a single time. The junction differs from germline at one of its ends, possibly a read error. The same CDR3 also results from other DNA sequences found in this sample. The rearrangement joins TRBV13 to TRBJ1-1, with a tentative D call TRBD1 (6 bases). Germline loops: CDR1 PRHDT, CDR2 FYEKMQ (reference sequence). The CDR3 covers 13 residues. The DNA for the CDR3 is TGTGCCAGCAGCCTAGGGGGAGGTACTGAAGCTTTCTTT. Encoded protein: CASSLGGGTEAFF.